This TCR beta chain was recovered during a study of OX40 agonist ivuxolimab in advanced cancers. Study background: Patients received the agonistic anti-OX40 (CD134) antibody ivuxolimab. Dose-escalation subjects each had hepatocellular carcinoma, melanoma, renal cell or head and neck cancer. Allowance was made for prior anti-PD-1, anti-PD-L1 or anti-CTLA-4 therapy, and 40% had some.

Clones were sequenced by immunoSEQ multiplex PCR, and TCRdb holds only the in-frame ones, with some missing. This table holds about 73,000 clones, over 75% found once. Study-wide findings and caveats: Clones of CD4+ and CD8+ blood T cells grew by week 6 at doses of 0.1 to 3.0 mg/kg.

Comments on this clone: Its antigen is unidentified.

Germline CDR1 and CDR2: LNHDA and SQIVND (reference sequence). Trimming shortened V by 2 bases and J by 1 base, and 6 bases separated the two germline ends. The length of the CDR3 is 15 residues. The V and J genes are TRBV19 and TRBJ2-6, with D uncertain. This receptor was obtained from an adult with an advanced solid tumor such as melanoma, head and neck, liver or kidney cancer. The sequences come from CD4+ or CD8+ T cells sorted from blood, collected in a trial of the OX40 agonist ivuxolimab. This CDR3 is CASSIMGSGANVLTF. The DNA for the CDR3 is TGTGCCAGTAGTATAATGGGGTCTGGGGCCAACGTCCTGACTTTC.